Reported below is one T cell receptor (beta chain). The target antigen is unknown. This sample was taken from a study of lymphopenia after photon versus proton radiotherapy. Findings of the study overall: Oligoclonal CD8+ Temra expansion after nadir drove photon patients' diversity drop. A bigger post-nadir fall in TCR diversity correlated inversely with survival time in deceased patients. Photon-treated patients lost naive T cells and TCR diversity; proton-treated stayed stable.

Some clones are missing from TCRdb's copy, which holds only in-frame ones; the method was immunoSEQ multiplex PCR. The table shows approximately 62,000 clones, with roughly 83% occurring only once. Germline V CDR1 and CDR2: SGHRS, YFSETQ. V dropped 0 bases and J dropped 3 bases, with 14 bases sitting between them. CDR3 length equals 16 residues. This chain connects TRBV5-1 to TRBJ2-3, with D possibly being TRBD1 (5 bases). This material consisted of peripheral blood, taken from a patient treated with proton-based radiotherapy. The clonotype originates from a man between 60 and 75 years old with pancreatic cancer. CDR3 sequence reads: CASSLAGRVVTDTQYF. CDR3 DNA sequence: TGCGCCAGCAGCTTGGCGGGCAGGGTAGTAACAGATACGCAGTATTTT.